This entry lists 8 T cell receptor beta chains sequenced from one sample in a study of control samples from healthy donors and cancer patients. Profiling relied on immunoSEQ multiplex PCR, and the TCRdb table lists in-frame clones only, not all of them. Of 70,000 to 85,000 clones in the sample, roughly 91% were seen once. The sequencing input was blood. Source of these receptors: a man aged 45-65 years in good health.

The chain carries TRBV6-5 and TRBJ1-1; the D gene is possibly TRBD1 (5 bases). The CDR3 loop spans 13 amino acids. Germline CDR1 is MNHEY and CDR2 is SVGAGI. CDR3 protein: CACRGSLNTEAFF. The CDR3 DNA is TGTGCTTGCCGGGGCAGCCTGAACACTGAAGCTTTCTTT.

The chain has TRBV23-1 and TRBJ2-3, with 7 nucleotides matching TRBD2. TRBV23-1 is an ORF for which the function is uncertain. The CDR3 sequence is 15 residues long. The V and J ends lost 0 bases and 1 base, in that order; junction bases with no gene match: 1. CDR3 nucleotide sequence: TGCGCCAGCAGTCAATCGGGGGGGGGCACAGATACGCAGTATTTT. Its translation: CASSQSGGGTDTQYF.

V is TRBV2 and J is TRBJ1-6; D ambiguous. This CDR3 is built from 15 residues. V dropped 2 bases and J dropped 5 bases, with 10 bases sitting between them. From germline, CDR1 is SNHLY and CDR2 FYNNEI. The CDR3 bases are TGTGCCAGCAGTGAAATTCGGGTTGATAATTCACCCCTCCACTTT. It specifies CASSEIRVDNSPLHF.

This clone was found once. The J gene is TRBJ2-2, the V gene TRBV9; 8 positions match TRBD1. V gave up 4 bases and J gave up 1 base; unmatched junction bases: 9. Germline values: CDR1 SGDLS, CDR2 YYNGEE. The CDR3 has 17 amino acids. CDR3 residues: CASSSYPGGGNTGELFF. The CDR3 DNA reads TGTGCCAGCAGCTCTTACCCAGGGGGCGGGAACACCGGGGAGCTGTTTTTT.

V is TRBV11-2 and J is TRBJ1-1, with D perhaps TRBD1 (6 bases). In germline, CDR1 is SGHAT, CDR2 FQNNGV. Deletions cut 5 bases from V and 1 base from J, with 8 bases between. CDR3 size: 13 residues. CDR3 in amino acids: CASSRGSNTEAFF. CDR3 in DNA: TGTGCCAGCAGCAGGGGGTCGAACACTGAAGCTTTCTTT.

The rearrangement uses TRBV5-6 and TRBJ1-2; no reliable D call. The germline V gene encodes CDR1 SGHDT and CDR2 YYEEEE. V was clipped by 0 bases and J by 0 bases, with 6 bases between them. The CDR3 is 14 amino acids. The CDR3 bases are TGTGCCAGCAGCTTGGGGACGGCTAACTATGGCTACACCTTC. Its translation: CASSLGTANYGYTF.

The chain joins TRBV6-1 to TRBJ1-6; tentative D call: TRBD1 (5 bases). V was shortened by 2 bases and J by 4 bases, with 12 bases between the two germline ends. Germline-derived CDR1 and CDR2 are MNHNS and SASEGT. The length of the CDR3 is 16 residues. The chain's CDR3 is CASSEKEGRYNSPLHF. The CDR3 DNA sequence: TGTGCCAGCAGTGAAAAGGAGGGACGGTATAATTCACCCCTCCACTTT.

CDR3 amino acids: CASSRSSGVANTEAFF. CDR3 coding DNA: TGTGCCAGCAGCCGATCATCGGGGGTGGCGAACACTGAAGCTTTCTTT. The gene calls are TRBV6-6 and TRBJ1-1, with D possibly being TRBD1 (5 bases). CDR1 and CDR2 from the germline V gene are MNHNY and SVGAGI (reference sequence). The CDR3 runs to 16 residues. Trimming took off 6 bases at V and 1 base at J, with 18 bases between the two ends.